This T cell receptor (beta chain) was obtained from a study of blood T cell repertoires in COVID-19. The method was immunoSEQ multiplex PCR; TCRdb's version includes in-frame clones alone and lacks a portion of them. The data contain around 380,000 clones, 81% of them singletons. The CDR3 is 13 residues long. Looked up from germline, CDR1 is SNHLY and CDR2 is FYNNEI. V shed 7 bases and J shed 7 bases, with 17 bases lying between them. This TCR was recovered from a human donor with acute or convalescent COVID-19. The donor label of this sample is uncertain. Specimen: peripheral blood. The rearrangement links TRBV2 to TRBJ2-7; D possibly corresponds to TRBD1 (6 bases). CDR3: CASKRGLGAEQYF. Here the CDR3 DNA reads TGTGCCAGCAAAAGAGGGCTGGGGGCTGAGCAGTACTTC.